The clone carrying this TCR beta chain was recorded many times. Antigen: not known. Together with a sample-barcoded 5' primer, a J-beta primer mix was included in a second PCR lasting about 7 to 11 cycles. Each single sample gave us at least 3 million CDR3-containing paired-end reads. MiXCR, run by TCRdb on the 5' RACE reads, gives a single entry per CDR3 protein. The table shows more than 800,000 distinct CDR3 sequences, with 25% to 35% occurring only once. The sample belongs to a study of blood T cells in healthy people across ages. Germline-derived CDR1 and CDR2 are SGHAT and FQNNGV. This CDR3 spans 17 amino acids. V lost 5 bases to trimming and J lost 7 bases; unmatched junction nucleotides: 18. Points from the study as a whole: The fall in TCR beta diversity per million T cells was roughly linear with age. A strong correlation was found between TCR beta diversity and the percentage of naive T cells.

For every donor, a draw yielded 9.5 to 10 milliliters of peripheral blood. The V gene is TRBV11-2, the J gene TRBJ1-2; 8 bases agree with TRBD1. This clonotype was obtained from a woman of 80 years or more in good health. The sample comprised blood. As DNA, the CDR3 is TGTGCCAGCAGCCGAATCCGGGACAGGACCCGCCTAGGTGGCTACACCTTC. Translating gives CASSRIRDRTRLGGYTF. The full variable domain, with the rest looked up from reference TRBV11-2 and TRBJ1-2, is EAGVAQSPRYKIIEKRQSVAFWCNPISGHATLYWYQQILGQGPKLLIQFQNNGVVDDSQLPKDRFSAERLKGVDSTLKIQPAKLEDSAVYLCASSRIRDRTRLGGYTFGSGTRLTVV.